This is a list of T cell receptor beta chains from one sample in a study of blood T cells in healthy people across ages. In TCRdb, the 5' RACE reads were re-called with MiXCR into one record per CDR3 protein. Here the sample spans about 1.8 million distinct CDR3 sequences, around 50% being singletons. Specimen: blood. Receptors originate from a woman aged 40 to 50 in good health. Each CDR3 is given with its conserved first and last residue. The D gene is left open where the match is weak. Clone size is given for some rows only: seen once, a few or many times, or a class if the clone is expanded.

d_call	v_call	clone_size	j_call	cdr3_aa	cdr3_nt
TRBD1	TRBV20-1	once	TRBJ1-4	CSAEGQAEKLFF	TGCAGTGCTGAAGGACAGGCTGAAAAACTGTTTTTT
TRBD1	TRBV4-2	-	TRBJ1-6	CASSQTAGGSPLHF	TGTGCCAGCAGCCAGACGGCAGGGGGCTCACCCCTCCACTTT
-	TRBV2	few	TRBJ2-1	CASSELGGGAYNEQFF	TGTGCCAGCAGTGAATTGGGGGGAGGAGCCTACAATGAGCAGTTCTTC
-	TRBV24-1	-	TRBJ2-1	CATTAGGSYNEQFF	TGTGCCACCACCGCCGGGGGAAGCTACAATGAGCAGTTCTTC
TRBD1	TRBV5-1	-	TRBJ1-1	CASRDRKNTEAFF	TGCGCCAGCAGGGACAGGAAGAACACTGAAGCTTTCTTT
-	TRBV11-2	-	TRBJ2-7	CASSSTRDSYEQYF	TGTGCCAGCAGCTCAACTCGAGACAGCTACGAGCAGTACTTC
-	TRBV20-1	-	TRBJ2-3	CSAGGKAGIMDTQYF	TGCAGTGCTGGAGGGAAGGCAGGGATTATGGATACGCAGTATTTT
-	TRBV7-9	-	TRBJ2-3	CASSLDPPGDTQYF	TGTGCCAGCAGCTTAGACCCCCCGGGGGATACGCAGTATTTT
TRBD1	TRBV6-2/TRBV6-3	-	TRBJ2-1	CASSYPKGQGYNEQFF	TGTGCCAGCAGTTACCCAAAAGGACAGGGTTACAATGAGCAGTTCTTC
-	TRBV11-2	-	TRBJ2-5	CASSLALQGKEETQYF	TGTGCCAGCAGCTTAGCCCTACAGGGAAAGGAAGAGACCCAGTACTTC
TRBD2	TRBV11-2	-	TRBJ2-4	CASSSGSGGATKNIQYF	TGTGCCAGCAGCTCTGGTAGCGGGGGGGCGACCAAAAACATTCAGTACTTC
-	TRBV6-2/TRBV6-3	-	TRBJ2-1	CASSNPMGEQFF	TGTGCCAGCAGCAACCCCATGGGAGAGCAGTTCTTC
-	TRBV28	-	TRBJ2-1	CASSLQSGSTSRGNEQFF	TGTGCCAGCAGTCTGCAATCCGGGTCAACCTCGCGGGGCAATGAGCAGTTCTTC
-	TRBV28	-	TRBJ1-2	CASSLRGAGSYGYTF	TGTGCCAGCAGTTTACGGGGGGCCGGCTCCTATGGCTACACCTTC
-	TRBV7-2	-	TRBJ2-3	CASILVGGGDTQYF	TGTGCCAGCATCTTAGTGGGAGGGGGAGATACGCAGTATTTT
-	TRBV7-2	few	TRBJ2-3	CASTAVGTDTQYF	TGTGCCAGTACCGCGGTGGGCACAGATACGCAGTATTTT
-	TRBV28	few	TRBJ1-1	CASSILIGGENTEAFF	TGTGCCAGCAGTATCCTGATTGGGGGGGAGAACACTGAAGCTTTCTTT
TRBD1	TRBV4-1	few	TRBJ2-1	CASSQVPTGGYNEQFF	TGCGCCAGCAGCCAAGTTCCGACAGGGGGGTACAATGAGCAGTTCTTC
-	TRBV12-3/TRBV12-4	-	TRBJ2-5	CASTSPQGFQETQYF	TGTGCCAGCACCAGCCCCCAGGGGTTCCAAGAGACCCAGTACTTC
TRBD1	TRBV6-6	-	TRBJ1-2	CASTLDREMANYGYTF	TGTGCCAGCACCCTTGACAGGGAGATGGCCAACTATGGCTACACCTTC
TRBD1	TRBV27	-	TRBJ1-5	CASSLFGTGGQPQHF	TGTGCCAGCAGTTTATTCGGGACAGGTGGCCAGCCCCAGCATTTT
-	TRBV6-5	many	TRBJ1-2	CASSPGGTKTLGYTF	TGTGCCAGCAGCCCCGGGGGGACAAAAACGCTTGGCTACACCTTC
TRBD2	TRBV5-1	-	TRBJ2-5	CASHTSGRDQETQYF	TGCGCCAGCCATACTAGCGGCCGAGACCAAGAGACCCAGTACTTC
-	TRBV28	-	TRBJ1-2	CASRPAGVQGYTF	TGTGCCAGCAGACCGGCAGGGGTCCAAGGCTACACCTTC
-	TRBV6-5	-	TRBJ1-4	CASSRQTAEKLFF	TGTGCCAGCAGTCGCCAGACAGCGGAAAAACTGTTTTTT
-	TRBV4-1	-	TRBJ2-1	CASSQGSVQNEQFF	TGCGCCAGCAGCCAAGGATCGGTCCAGAATGAGCAGTTCTTC
-	TRBV5-5	many	TRBJ1-4	CASSFLNEKLFF	TGTGCCAGCAGCTTCCTTAATGAAAAACTGTTTTTT
TRBD1	TRBV15	few	TRBJ2-7	CATSRVHRDRGRTYEQYF	TGTGCCACCAGCAGAGTTCACAGGGACAGGGGGCGAACCTACGAGCAGTACTTC
-	TRBV18	-	TRBJ2-7	CASRVSPGAESEQYF	TGTGCCAGCAGAGTCTCACCGGGAGCCGAGTCCGAGCAGTACTTC
TRBD1	TRBV28	-	TRBJ2-1	CASSTGDFGNEQFF	TGTGCCAGCAGTACAGGGGATTTTGGTAATGAGCAGTTCTTC
TRBD1	TRBV27	-	TRBJ2-1	CASIPGQGLNEQFF	TGTGCCAGCATTCCGGGACAGGGGCTCAATGAGCAGTTCTTC
TRBD1	TRBV6-6	-	TRBJ1-4	CASIGRAGGNEKLFF	TGTGCCAGTATCGGACGGGCAGGGGGCAACGAAAAACTGTTTTTT
TRBD2	TRBV20-1	few	TRBJ2-1	CSVAGSYNEQFF	TGCAGCGTAGCGGGCTCCTACAATGAGCAGTTCTTC
-	TRBV28	few	TRBJ2-5	CASSFFTEQETQYF	TGTGCCAGCAGTTTTTTCACGGAGCAAGAGACCCAGTACTTC
-	TRBV27	-	TRBJ2-7	CASSLTGLIYEQYF	TGTGCCAGCAGCCTCACCGGACTAATCTACGAGCAGTACTTC
-	TRBV27	few	TRBJ2-3	CASSTSRQVTDTQYF	TGTGCCAGCAGTACCTCCCGACAGGTCACAGATACGCAGTATTTT
-	TRBV7-9	few	TRBJ2-7	CASSAITGRREQYF	TGTGCCAGCAGCGCAATCACAGGGAGGCGCGAGCAGTACTTC
TRBD1	TRBV14	once	TRBJ1-5	CASSQERGQGEVSNQPQHF	TGTGCCAGCAGCCAAGAACGTGGGCAGGGGGAGGTAAGCAATCAGCCCCAGCATTTT
-	TRBV20-1	-	TRBJ1-4	CSASPPTTNEKLFF	TGCAGTGCTAGCCCTCCCACAACTAATGAAAAACTGTTTTTT
-	TRBV20-1	-	TRBJ1-2	CSARAGGHGYTF	TGCAGTGCTAGAGCCGGGGGCCATGGCTACACCTTC
-	TRBV7-2	many	TRBJ2-7	CASSPRQEYEQYF	TGTGCCAGCAGCCCCAGACAGGAGTACGAGCAGTACTTC